These 30 T cell receptor beta chains share one sample of origin, sequenced in a study of blood T cell repertoires in COVID-19. Method: immunoSEQ multiplex PCR; TCRdb's copy keeps in-frame clones and lacks some. The table has approximately 250,000 clones, approximately 84% seen once; the top ten hold 4% to 4.5%. Sequenced input: peripheral blood. These receptors were taken from a man aged 50 or older with acute or convalescent COVID-19.

The J gene is TRBJ1-2, the V gene TRBV7-9; TRBD1 matches at 8 bases. CDR1 SEHNR and CDR2 FQNEAQ come from the germline V gene (reference sequence). The CDR3 loop spans 15 amino acids. J gave up 7 bases and V 4 bases, and 11 bases lay outside the gene matches. The CDR3 is CASSSNPAGGVGYTF. CDR3 nucleotides: TGTGCCAGCAGCTCAAATCCTGCAGGGGGCGTTGGCTACACCTTC.

As for this clone: A junction boundary mismatches the germline segment, possibly from a read error. The chain carries TRBV6-1 and TRBJ2-1, with TRBD2 identical over 9 bases. The CDR3 has 15 residues. The V gene's germline CDR1 is MNHNS and CDR2 SASEGT. CDR3 in DNA: TGTGCCAGCAGGGAAGCGGGAGGTTGGTTAAATGAGCAGTTCTTC. Translating gives CASREAGGWLNEQFF.

This rearrangement joins TRBV28 to TRBJ1-1, with 8 bases that match TRBD1. CDR3 length: 14 residues. Trimming cost V 5 bases and J 2 bases; bases outside gene matches: 4. The germline V gene has CDR1 MDHEN and CDR2 SYDVKM. CDR3 bases: TGTGCCAGCAGTATCGACAGGGGTAACACTGAAGCTTTCTTT. Its protein product is CASSIDRGNTEAFF.

The chain couples TRBV28 to TRBJ1-5, with a tentative D call TRBD1 (5 bases). V shed 6 bases and J shed 4 bases, with 19 bases lying between them. The CDR3 covers 16 residues. CDR1 and CDR2 from the germline V gene are MDHEN and SYDVKM. The CDR3 nucleotides read TGTGCCAGCAGCTTCCCTAGTGGGGCGAGAAATCAGCCCCAGCATTTT. It codes for CASSFPSGARNQPQHF.

V usage is TRBV11-2 and J usage is TRBJ1-1, with a tentative D call TRBD1 (5 bases). CDR3 length: 16 amino acids. Germline V gene lookup returns CDR1 SGHAT and CDR2 FQNNGV. V was pared by 8 bases and J by 7 bases, with 26 bases between. The CDR3 DNA reads TGTGCCAGCCTCAAGGAGGGAAGGGGACTGGGCTTTGAAGCTTTCTTT. Translation: CASLKEGRGLGFEAFF.

The gene calls are TRBV5-6 and TRBJ2-3, with a tentative D call TRBD1 (6 bases). V lost 1 base and J 4 bases, leaving 7 bases between the germline ends. Germline-derived CDR1 and CDR2 are SGHDT and YYEEEE. This CDR3 comprises 13 residues. DNA of the CDR3: TGTGCCAGCAGCTTGAGGGGGTCAGATACGCAGTATTTT. Its protein is CASSLRGSDTQYF.

This clone was seen only a few times. The rearrangement uses TRBV7-9 and TRBJ2-1, with D tentatively TRBD2 (6 bases). V dropped 6 bases and J dropped 5 bases, with 23 bases sitting between them. The CDR3 has 17 residues. Germline CDR1 SEHNR, CDR2 FQNEAQ (reference sequence). Written as DNA, the CDR3 is TGTGCCAGCAGGCCGACGCGGGGTGGGCTAGATAACAATGAGCAGTTCTTC. Its translation is CASRPTRGGLDNNEQFF.

This chain joins TRBV12-3 or TRBV12-4 and TRBJ2-5; 9 positions match TRBD1. With V trimmed by 4 bases and J by 3 bases, 0 bases remained unmatched. This CDR3 region has 13 residues. The CDR3 loop is CASSWDREETQYF. The CDR3 DNA is TGTGCCAGCAGTTGGGACAGGGAAGAGACCCAGTACTTC.

V gene TRBV6-1 combines with J gene TRBJ1-5; the D is unclear. Germline assignment: CDR1 MNHNS and CDR2 SASEGT. This CDR3 contains 14 residues. V shed 2 bases and J shed 0 bases, with 5 bases lying between them. The CDR3 region is CASSELYSNQPQHF. The CDR3 DNA follows: TGTGCCAGCAGTGAACTATATAGCAATCAGCCCCAGCATTTT.

The CDR3 region is CASSSRLAGANYNEQFF. The CDR3 DNA follows: TGTGCCAGCAGCTCCCGACTAGCGGGGGCTAACTACAATGAGCAGTTCTTC. The chain employs TRBV7-6 and TRBJ2-1; 12 bases align to TRBD2. V was pared by 4 bases and J by 3 bases, with 7 bases of the junction left unmatched. Germline values: CDR1 SGHVS, CDR2 FNYEAQ. This CDR3 has 17 residues.

CDR3 amino acids: CASSGGLSPGTDTQYF. The CDR3 DNA follows: TGCGCCAGCAGCGGGGGACTATCGCCGGGCACAGATACGCAGTATTTT. This chain links TRBV5-1 with TRBJ2-3; 7 bases fit TRBD2. V gave up 4 bases and J gave up 1 base; unmatched junction bases: 9. The CDR3 is 16 residues long. Per the germline V gene, CDR1 is SGHRS and CDR2 is YFSETQ.

This sequence joins TRBV18 and TRBJ2-5, with D perhaps TRBD2 (5 bases). V dropped 4 bases and J dropped 5 bases, with 11 bases sitting between them. Germline lookup yields CDR1 KGHSH and CDR2 LQKENI. The CDR3 sequence is 13 residues long. CDR3 loop: CASSQGGGETQYF. CDR3 sequence (DNA): TGTGCCAGCTCACAAGGAGGAGGTGAGACCCAGTACTTC.

A few counts support this clone. The chain employs TRBV3-1 (or the pseudogene TRBV3-2) and TRBJ2-7, with 8 bases aligning to TRBD2. Germline values: CDR1 LGHDT, CDR2 YNNKEL (reference sequence). The CDR3 length is 14 residues. V was pared by 3 bases and J by 4 bases, with 5 bases of the junction left unmatched. The CDR3 bases are TGTGCCAGCAGCCATGAACTAGCGGCATACGAGCAGTACTTC. Protein product: CASSHELAAYEQYF.

This chain uses TRBV25-1 with TRBJ2-7; D not resolved. The germline V gene encodes CDR1 MGHDK and CDR2 SYGVNS. This CDR3 spans 12 amino acids. The germline V and J ends were trimmed by 3 bases and 3 bases, with 6 bases remaining between them. The DNA of the CDR3 is TGTGCCAGCAGTGACAGGCTCTACGAGCAGTACTTC. Protein: CASSDRLYEQYF.

The chain employs TRBV4-1 and TRBJ2-1, with 9 nucleotides matching TRBD2. V trimming: 0 bases; J trimming: 3 bases; junction bases outside the gene matches: 9. The CDR3 is made up of 18 amino acids. From germline, CDR1 is MGHRA and CDR2 YSYEKL. In nucleotides, the CDR3 is TGCGCCAGCAGCCAAGAAGGGTCTAGCGGGGCACACTACAATGAGCAGTTCTTC. Translation: CASSQEGSSGAHYNEQFF.

The rearrangement uses TRBV3-1 (or the pseudogene TRBV3-2) and TRBJ2-1; 12 nucleotides match TRBD2. V dropped 4 bases and J dropped 6; count of bases not matched to a gene: 4. This CDR3 has 15 amino acids. Germline lookup yields CDR1 LGHDT and CDR2 YNNKEL (reference sequence). The CDR3 DNA is TGTGCCAGCAGCCCTGGACTAGCGGGATTCAATGAGCAGTTCTTC. Amino acid sequence: CASSPGLAGFNEQFF.

A few counts support this clone. The gene calls are TRBV5-1 and TRBJ2-7, with D possibly matching TRBD1 (5 bases). CDR3 length: 14 amino acids. The V end was cut by 0 bases, the J end by 2 bases, with 9 bases between. Per germline, CDR1 SGHRS and CDR2 YFSETQ. The CDR3 loop is CASSLVDSPYEQYF. CDR3 in DNA: TGCGCCAGCAGCTTGGTTGACAGTCCCTACGAGCAGTACTTC.

The rearrangement uses TRBV6-5 and TRBJ1-5; unclear D gene. V was clipped by 5 bases and J by 11 bases, with 19 bases between them. The CDR3 has 14 residues. Per germline, CDR1 MNHEY and CDR2 SVGAGI. In DNA form, the CDR3 reads TGTGCCAGCAGTAAACCTGAGGGTAGGATGTCCCAGCATTTT. It specifies CASSKPEGRMSQHF.

V gene TRBV19 combines with J gene TRBJ1-5, with TRBD1 matching 7 bases. Germline V gives CDR1 LNHDA, CDR2 SQIVND (reference sequence). The J segment lost 5 bases and the V segment lost 0 bases, leaving 10 bases of the junction unmatched. The CDR3 contains 17 residues. CDR3 loop: CASSIDPSGTVHQPQHF. CDR3 DNA sequence: TGTGCCAGTAGTATAGATCCGAGTGGGACAGTTCATCAGCCCCAGCATTTT.

This chain uses TRBV7-6 with TRBJ2-2; D may be TRBD1 (5 bases). This CDR3 is built from 13 residues. Germline CDR1 reads SGHVS; CDR2 reads FNYEAQ. V dropped 3 bases and J dropped 5 bases, with 7 bases sitting between them. This chain's CDR3 is CASSLGRTGELFF. The CDR3 DNA follows: TGTGCCAGCAGCTTGGGGCGTACCGGGGAGCTGTTTTTT.

V and J are TRBV18 and TRBJ1-2, with D possibly being TRBD1 (6 bases). CDR3 length: 15 amino acids. Trimming took 1 base from V and 5 from J, leaving 14 bases between them. Germline values: CDR1 KGHSH, CDR2 LQKENI. The CDR3 sequence: CASSPQTGWRYGYTF. CDR3 coding DNA: TGTGCCAGCTCACCACAGACAGGATGGAGGTATGGCTACACCTTC.

The rearrangement uses TRBV7-9 and TRBJ2-5; 14 bases map to TRBD2. Germline V lookup: CDR1 SEHNR, CDR2 FQNEAQ (reference sequence). This CDR3 is built from 16 residues. The junction had 9 bases not matched to a gene; V was cut back by 5 bases and J by 7 bases. The CDR3 loop is CASSRPGLAGDLTQYF. The DNA for the CDR3 is TGTGCCAGCAGCCGCCCGGGACTAGCGGGAGATTTGACCCAGTACTTC. Based on the CDR3 plus reference TRBV7-9 and TRBJ2-5, the full variable domain is DTGVSQNPRHKITKRGQNVTFRCDPISEHNRLYWYRQTLGQGPEFLTYFQNEAQLEKSRLLSDRFSAERPKGSFSTLEIQRTEQGDSAMYLCASSRPGLAGDLTQYFGPGTRLLVL.

The rearrangement uses TRBV28 and TRBJ2-2, with D possibly TRBD2 on 6 matching bases. V shed 3 bases and J shed 8 bases, with 19 bases lying between them. Germline lookup yields CDR1 MDHEN and CDR2 SYDVKM. CDR3 length: 16 residues. The CDR3 DNA reads TGTGCCAGCAGTTTGGGGACTGGGGGGATACTTGGGGAGCTGTTTTTT. It encodes CASSLGTGGILGELFF.

This chain connects TRBV6-5 to TRBJ1-2; D gene uncertain. In germline, CDR1 is MNHEY, CDR2 SVGAGI. The CDR3 totals 16 residues. Between the trimmed V and J ends, which lost 0 bases and 2 bases, there was a span of 13 bases. The CDR3: CASSYSAGYGNYGYTF. CDR3 bases: TGTGCCAGCAGTTACTCCGCGGGGTACGGGAACTATGGCTACACCTTC.

This clone was counted between two and nine times. This rearrangement joins TRBV4-2 to TRBJ1-6, with D maybe TRBD1 (6 bases). Germline V CDR1 and CDR2: LGHNA, YNFKEQ. Trimming shortened V by 4 bases and J by 10 bases, and 17 bases separated the two germline ends. The CDR3 has 15 residues. CDR3: CASSRGNRVRSPLHF. The CDR3 DNA sequence: TGTGCCAGCAGCCGAGGAAACAGGGTGCGGTCACCCCTCCACTTT.

V is TRBV9 and J is TRBJ1-4; TRBD1 might be the D (5 bases). The CDR3 spans 15 residues. The germline V and J ends were trimmed by 1 base and 5 bases, with 12 bases remaining between them. Per the germline V gene, CDR1 is SGDLS and CDR2 is YYNGEE. The CDR3 reads CASSVFEGVNEKLFF. DNA of the CDR3: TGTGCCAGCAGCGTATTTGAAGGGGTGAATGAAAAACTGTTTTTT. Supplemented by reference TRBV9 and TRBJ1-4, the full variable domain reads DSGVTQTPKHLITATGQRVTLRCSPRSGDLSVYWYQQSLDQGLQFLIQYYNGEERAKGNILERFSAQQFPDLHSELNLSSLELGDSALYFCASSVFEGVNEKLFFGSGTQLSVL.

The rearrangement joins TRBV4-1 to TRBJ2-6; TRBD1 might be the D (5 bases). The CDR3 runs to 16 residues. CDR1 is MGHRA, CDR2 YSYEKL, per germline. Deletions cut 3 bases from V and 0 bases from J, with 9 bases between. CDR3 amino acids: CASSHSQGSGANVLTF. In nucleotides, the CDR3 is TGCGCCAGCAGCCACAGTCAGGGCTCTGGGGCCAACGTCCTGACTTTC.

Points on this clone: This sample includes further DNA sequences coding for the same CDR3. The CDR3 DNA follows: TGTGCCAGCAGCTTACGGGGCGGGGCGAACACCGGGGAGCTGTTTTTT. Amino acids: CASSLRGGANTGELFF. The chain carries TRBV7-3 and TRBJ2-2; tentatively, D is TRBD2 (6 bases). Germline V CDR1 and CDR2: SGHTA, FQGTGA. V gave up 2 bases and J gave up 0 bases, with 10 bases separating them. The CDR3 is 16 residues long.

The chain links TRBV9 to TRBJ2-2; a possible D gene is TRBD1 (6 bases). Trimming took off 6 bases at V and 4 bases at J, with 16 bases between the two ends. CDR3 length: 15 residues. Germline V CDR1 and CDR2: SGDLS, YYNGEE. The CDR3 is CASTDPGQSTGELFF. The CDR3 nucleotides are TGTGCCAGCACCGATCCGGGACAAAGCACCGGGGAGCTGTTTTTT.

This clone appeared once. The rearrangement joins TRBV28 to TRBJ2-4; 9 positions agree with TRBD2. Germline lookup yields CDR1 MDHEN and CDR2 SYDVKM. The V segment lost 4 bases and the J segment 15 bases; nucleotides outside the gene matches: 7. The CDR3 sequence is 12 residues long. In DNA form, the CDR3 reads TGTGCCAGCAGTTCCGCGGGAGGGCGGAGGTACTTC. Amino acid sequence: CASSSAGGRRYF.